This T cell receptor (beta chain) was found in a study of shared clonotypes between healthy human individuals. The table came from immunoSEQ multiplex PCR; TCRdb's copy has only in-frame clones and leaves some out. The data contain hundreds of thousands of clones, about 95% of them singletons. CD45RO-negative, CCR7-selected cells formed the naive CD8 fraction, which excluded terminally differentiated effector memory CD45RA+ cells. Trimming removed 1 base at V and 4 bases at J, with 7 bases between. From germline, CDR1 is SGHDN and CDR2 FVKESK. This CDR3 region has 13 residues. The gene calls are TRBV14 and TRBJ1-1; D remains ambiguous. The receptor's source is a woman in her thirties in good health. The sequencing input was naive CD8+ T cells sorted from blood. CDR3 loop: CASSQVQATEAFF. Written as DNA, the CDR3 is TGTGCCAGCAGCCAAGTGCAGGCCACTGAAGCTTTCTTT.